The subject of this entry is one T cell receptor (beta chain). The antigen remains undetermined. Approximately 100,000 TCR templates underwent assay in each sample. Assay: immunoSEQ multiplex PCR; the TCRdb copy retains only in-frame clones and omits some. The sample records some 100,000 clones, 94% being singletons. This record belongs to a study of siplizumab effects on memory and regulatory T cells. Regarding the study as a whole: Naive T cells looked more diverse than memory cells and looked like major alloresponse contributors. Naive-or-memory phenotypes were unassignable for roughly 75-96% of proliferating CD4+ or CD8+ clones.

The germline V gene encodes CDR1 KGHSH and CDR2 LQKENI. V was cut by 0 bases and J by 3 bases, with 10 bases left in between. CDR3 length: 15 residues. What was sequenced was Tregs sorted from blood. This TCR was recovered from a human donor in good health. This chain links TRBV18 with TRBJ2-3; the D is unclear. The CDR3 region has the DNA TGTGCCAGCTCACCACCGGGTCTCAGAACAGATACGCAGTATTTT. This codes for CASSPPGLRTDTQYF.